A selection of T cell receptor beta chains follows, all from one sample in a study of long-term antiretroviral therapy in people with HIV. Method: immunoSEQ multiplex PCR; TCRdb's copy keeps in-frame clones and lacks some. The data hold roughly 21,000 clones, with approximately 80% observed a single time. Sequencing used unsorted PBMCs, obtained 0.1 years before starting antiretroviral therapy. These receptor sequences come from a man aged 35 to 55 with HIV. CDR3s include the opening cysteine and the closing phenylalanine or tryptophan. A D gene is named only where the DNA matches it firmly. Rows may omit the clone size; those that give it use once, few, many or a size class.

d_call	v_call	j_call	clone_size	cdr3_nt	cdr3_aa
NA	TRBV19	TRBJ1-5	NA	TGTGCCAGTAGTATCCGGGAACCCAATCAGCCCCAGCATTTT	CASSIREPNQPQHF
NA	TRBV27	TRBJ1-2	large	TGTGCCAGCAGTCGAGACGGAGGGGGGGGAGGTGGCTACACCTTC	CASSRDGGGGGGYTF
NA	TRBV5-1	TRBJ2-7	NA	TGCGCCAGCAGCTTGGCCCGGGGCAGGGGAGTGAGGAACGAGCAGTACTTC	CASSLARGRGVRNEQYF
TRBD1	TRBV2	TRBJ2-3	NA	TGTGCCAGCATGTTTGGACAGGGCTTTACGCAGTATTTT	CASMFGQGFTQYF
NA	TRBV19	TRBJ2-6	NA	TGTGCCAGTAGCCCGTCGACAGCCGCAGGGGCCAACGTCCTGACTTTC	CASSPSTAAGANVLTF
NA	TRBV2	TRBJ2-2	NA	TGTGCCAGCAGTGCGGTAGGGGCCCGCACCGGGGAGCTGTTTTTT	CASSAVGARTGELFF
TRBD2	TRBV11-3	TRBJ2-4	NA	TGTGCCAGCAGCTTAGGCGGGGGGCGCGGGAAAAACATTCAGTACTTC	CASSLGGGRGKNIQYF
TRBD1	TRBV5-1	TRBJ2-7	medium-sized	TGCGCCAGCAGCTTAACACGACAGGGTCTGACCGAGCAGTACTTC	CASSLTRQGLTEQYF
NA	TRBV29-1	TRBJ2-7	NA	TGCAGCGTTAGCAGGGATATCGGCGAGCAGTACTTC	CSVSRDIGEQYF
NA	TRBV7-2	TRBJ2-7	NA	TGTGCCAGCAGCTTAAAGGCGGCCGGCACCCTCTACGAGCAGTACTTC	CASSLKAAGTLYEQYF
NA	TRBV19	TRBJ2-2	once	TGTGCCAGTAGCACTCAAAGGACGGCTCTTGGCACCGGGGAGCTGTTTTTT	CASSTQRTALGTGELFF
NA	TRBV9	TRBJ2-3	NA	TGTGCCAGCAGCGTAGAAGGGGCTGAAGTTACGCAGTATTTT	CASSVEGAEVTQYF
TRBD1	TRBV4-2	TRBJ1-2	NA	TGTGCCAGCAGCCAGGGACAGGGTGGCTATGGCTACACCTTC	CASSQGQGGYGYTF
TRBD1	TRBV6-5	TRBJ2-7	once	TGTGCCAGCAGTTACTCCGGGACAGGGGGTGAGCAGTACTTC	CASSYSGTGGEQYF
NA	TRBV6-5	TRBJ1-5	NA	TGTGCCAGCAGCCCGGACGGTTACGGTCAGCCCCAGCATTTT	CASSPDGYGQPQHF
TRBD1	TRBV28	TRBJ2-4	NA	TGTGCCGGGACCGGGACAGGGGCAAGTGTAGGGGCCAAAAACATTCAGTACTTC	CAGTGTGASVGAKNIQYF
NA	TRBV5-6	TRBJ1-1	NA	TGTGCCAGCAGCTTTCAACAGGAGATTTTCCTCCACACTGAAGCTTTCTTT	CASSFQQEIFLHTEAFF
NA	TRBV5-4	TRBJ2-5	NA	TGTGCCAGCAGCTACGTCCAAGAGACCCAGTACTTC	CASSYVQETQYF